Below, one T cell receptor (beta chain) is given with its context. The target antigen is unknown. This entry is derived from a study of follicular helper T cells after annual influenza vaccination. The wider study: Days 0, 7 and 28 post-vaccination were the blood draw times. Across the 2013-2014, 2014-2015 and 2015-2016 vaccination seasons, some subjects were resampled.

Assay used: immunoSEQ multiplex PCR; TCRdb lists only in-frame clones, some missing. This table holds about 11,000 clones, roughly 85% found once. General study results and limits: ICOS+CD38+ cTfh clonality change tracked circulating plasmablast frequency change.

Each time point used 40 to 100 mL of blood. The CDR3 spans 16 residues. The V gene end was trimmed by 5 bases and the J gene end by 5 bases; junction bases not matched to a gene: 12. In germline, CDR1 is SGHTA, CDR2 FQGNSA. This clonotype was obtained from an adult who received the influenza vaccine. The sample was CXCR5- memory CD4+ T cells sorted from blood, taken 6 weeks after influenza vaccination. The chain joins TRBV7-2 to TRBJ2-1; 7 bases line up with TRBD1. For the CDR3, the DNA is TGTGCCAGCAGCAGGGACAGCGCGACGTCCCACAATGAGCAGTTCTTC. It codes for CASSRDSATSHNEQFF.